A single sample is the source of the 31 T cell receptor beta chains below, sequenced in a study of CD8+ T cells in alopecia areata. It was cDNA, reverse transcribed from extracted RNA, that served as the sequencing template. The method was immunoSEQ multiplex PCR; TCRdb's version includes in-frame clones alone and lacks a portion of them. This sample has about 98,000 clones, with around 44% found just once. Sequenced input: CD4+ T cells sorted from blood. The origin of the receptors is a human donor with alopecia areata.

The CDR3 DNA reads as TGTGCCAGCGAAGCTAACTATGGCTACACCTTC. Protein sequence: CASEANYGYTF. This chain joins TRBV25-1 and TRBJ1-2, with D hard to call. Germline V gene lookup returns CDR1 MGHDK and CDR2 SYGVNS. The V end lost 8 bases, the J end lost 0 bases, and 4 bases lay between the germline ends. The CDR3 covers 11 residues.

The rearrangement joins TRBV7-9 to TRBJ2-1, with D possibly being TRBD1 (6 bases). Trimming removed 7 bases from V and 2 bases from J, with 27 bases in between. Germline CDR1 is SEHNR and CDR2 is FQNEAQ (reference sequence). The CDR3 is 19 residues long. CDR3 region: CASNPLPLATGSPYNEQFF. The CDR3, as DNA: TGTGCCAGCAACCCCCTCCCGCTAGCCACAGGGAGCCCCTACAATGAGCAGTTCTTC. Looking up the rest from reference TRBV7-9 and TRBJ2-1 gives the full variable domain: DTGVSQNPRHKITKRGQNVTFRCDPISEHNRLYWYRQTLGQGPEFLTYFQNEAQLEKSRLLSDRFSAERPKGSFSTLEIQRTEQGDSAMYLCASNPLPLATGSPYNEQFFGPGTRLTVL.

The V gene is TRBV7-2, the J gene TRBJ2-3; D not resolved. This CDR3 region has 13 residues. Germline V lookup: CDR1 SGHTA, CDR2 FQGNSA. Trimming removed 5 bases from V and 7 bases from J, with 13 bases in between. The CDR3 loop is CASSTQPRNTQYF. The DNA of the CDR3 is TGTGCCAGCAGCACTCAGCCGCGGAATACGCAGTATTTT.

The CDR3 reads CASSRPGQQETQYF. The DNA of the CDR3 is TGCGCCAGCAGCCGGCCGGGACAGCAAGAGACCCAGTACTTC. The V call is TRBV5-1, the J call TRBJ2-5, with 7 nucleotides matching TRBD1. V dropped 4 bases and J dropped 2; count of bases not matched to a gene: 5. Germline CDR1 is SGHRS and CDR2 is YFSETQ. The CDR3 sequence is 14 residues long.

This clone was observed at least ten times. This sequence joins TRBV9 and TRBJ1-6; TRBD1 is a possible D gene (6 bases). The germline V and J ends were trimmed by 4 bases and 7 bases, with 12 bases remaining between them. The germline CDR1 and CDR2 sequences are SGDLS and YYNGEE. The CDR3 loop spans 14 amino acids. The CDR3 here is CASSQQGSNSPLHF. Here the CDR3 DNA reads TGTGCCAGCAGCCAACAGGGATCGAATTCACCCCTCCACTTT.

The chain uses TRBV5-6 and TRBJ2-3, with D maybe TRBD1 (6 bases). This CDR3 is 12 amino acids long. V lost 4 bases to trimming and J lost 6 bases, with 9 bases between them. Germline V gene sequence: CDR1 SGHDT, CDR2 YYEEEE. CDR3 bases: TGTGCCAGCAGCGAAGACAGGGATACGCAGTATTTT. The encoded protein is CASSEDRDTQYF.

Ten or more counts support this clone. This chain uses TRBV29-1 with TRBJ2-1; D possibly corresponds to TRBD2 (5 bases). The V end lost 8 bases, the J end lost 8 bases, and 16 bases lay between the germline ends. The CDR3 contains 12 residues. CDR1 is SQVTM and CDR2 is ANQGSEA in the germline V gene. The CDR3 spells CSSRLGSDEQFF. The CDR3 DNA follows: TGCAGCTCCCGCTTGGGTAGCGATGAGCAGTTCTTC.

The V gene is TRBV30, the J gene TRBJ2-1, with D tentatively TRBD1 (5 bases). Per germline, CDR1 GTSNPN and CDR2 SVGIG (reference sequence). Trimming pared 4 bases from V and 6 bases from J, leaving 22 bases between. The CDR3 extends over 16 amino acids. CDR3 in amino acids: CAWNPGRLGQPNEQFF. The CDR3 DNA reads TGTGCCTGGAATCCTGGTCGTCTGGGGCAGCCCAATGAGCAGTTCTTC.

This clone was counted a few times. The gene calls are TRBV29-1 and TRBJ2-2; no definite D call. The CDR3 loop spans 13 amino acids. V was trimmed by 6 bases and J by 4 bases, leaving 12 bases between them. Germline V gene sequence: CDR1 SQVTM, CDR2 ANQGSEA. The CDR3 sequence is CSVARGVTGELFF. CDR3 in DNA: TGCAGCGTAGCTCGTGGTGTCACCGGGGAGCTGTTTTTT.

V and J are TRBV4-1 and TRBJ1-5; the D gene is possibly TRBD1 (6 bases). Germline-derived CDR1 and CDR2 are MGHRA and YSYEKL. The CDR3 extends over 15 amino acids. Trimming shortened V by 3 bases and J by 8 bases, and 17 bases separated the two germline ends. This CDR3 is CASSQGRGGSKPQHF. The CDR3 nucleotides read TGCGCCAGCAGCCAGGGAAGGGGGGGGAGTAAGCCCCAGCATTTT.

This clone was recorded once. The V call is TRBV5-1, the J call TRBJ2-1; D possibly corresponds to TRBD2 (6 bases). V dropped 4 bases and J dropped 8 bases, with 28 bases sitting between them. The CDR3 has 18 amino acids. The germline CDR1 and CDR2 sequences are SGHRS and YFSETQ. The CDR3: CASSIGPVVRGGGDEQFF. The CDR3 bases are TGCGCCAGCAGCATCGGACCGGTTGTTCGCGGTGGCGGGGATGAGCAGTTCTTC.

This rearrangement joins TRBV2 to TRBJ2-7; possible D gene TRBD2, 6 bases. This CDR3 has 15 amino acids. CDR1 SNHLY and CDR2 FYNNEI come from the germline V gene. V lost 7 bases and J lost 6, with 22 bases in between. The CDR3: CASTAIQDRGGEQYF. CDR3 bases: TGTGCCAGCACCGCCATTCAGGATAGGGGAGGCGAGCAGTACTTC.

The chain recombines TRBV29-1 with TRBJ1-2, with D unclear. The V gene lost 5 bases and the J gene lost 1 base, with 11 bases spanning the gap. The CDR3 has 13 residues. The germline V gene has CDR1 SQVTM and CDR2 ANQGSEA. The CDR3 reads CSVQKVVNYGYTF. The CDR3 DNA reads TGCAGCGTTCAGAAGGTAGTTAACTATGGCTACACCTTC.

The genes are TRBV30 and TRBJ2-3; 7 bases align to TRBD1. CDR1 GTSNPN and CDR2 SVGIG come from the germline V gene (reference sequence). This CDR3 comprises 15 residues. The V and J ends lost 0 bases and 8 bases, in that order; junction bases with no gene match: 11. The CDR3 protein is CAWSVRDRVVPTQYF. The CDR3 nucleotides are TGTGCCTGGAGTGTACGTGACAGGGTAGTACCTACGCAGTATTTT. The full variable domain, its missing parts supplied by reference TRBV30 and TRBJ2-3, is SQTIHQWPATLVQPVGSPLSLECTVEGTSNPNLYWYRQAAGRGLQLLFYSVGIGQISSEVPQNLSASRPQDRQFILSSKKLLLSDSGFYLCAWSVRDRVVPTQYFGPGTRLTVL.

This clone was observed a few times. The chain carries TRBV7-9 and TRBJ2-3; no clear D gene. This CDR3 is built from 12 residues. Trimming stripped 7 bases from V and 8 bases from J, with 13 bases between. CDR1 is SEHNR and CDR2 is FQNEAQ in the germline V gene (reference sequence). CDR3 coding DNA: TGTGCCAGCACCCCAGATCCGGGTACGCAGTATTTT. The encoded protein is CASTPDPGTQYF.

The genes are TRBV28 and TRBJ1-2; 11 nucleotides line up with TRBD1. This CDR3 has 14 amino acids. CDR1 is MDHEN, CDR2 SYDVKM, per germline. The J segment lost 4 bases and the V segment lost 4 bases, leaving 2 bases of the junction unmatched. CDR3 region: CASSYGQGAYGYTF. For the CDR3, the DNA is TGTGCCAGCAGTTATGGACAGGGGGCCTATGGCTACACCTTC.

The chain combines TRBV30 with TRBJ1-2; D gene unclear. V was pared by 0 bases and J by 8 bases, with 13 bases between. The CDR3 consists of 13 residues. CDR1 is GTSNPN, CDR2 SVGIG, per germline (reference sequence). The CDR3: CAWSVRRYGGYTF. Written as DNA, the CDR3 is TGTGCCTGGAGTGTCCGAAGATATGGAGGCTACACCTTC.

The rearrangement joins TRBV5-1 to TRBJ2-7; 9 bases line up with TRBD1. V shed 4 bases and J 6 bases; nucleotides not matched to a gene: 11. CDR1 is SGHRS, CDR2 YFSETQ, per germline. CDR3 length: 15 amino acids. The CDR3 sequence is CASSTGGTGLSEQYF. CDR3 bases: TGCGCCAGCAGCACAGGAGGGACAGGGCTGAGCGAGCAGTACTTC.

The CDR3 region has the DNA TGTGCCTGGAGTCGGCAGTACAATGAGCAGTTCTTC. As protein: CAWSRQYNEQFF. The rearrangement joins TRBV30 to TRBJ2-1; D is ambiguous. There are 12 residues in the CDR3. Trimming pared 2 bases from V and 4 bases from J, leaving 6 bases between. The germline gives CDR1 GTSNPN, CDR2 SVGIG (reference sequence). Drawing the rest from reference TRBV30 and TRBJ2-1, the complete variable domain is SQTIHQWPATLVQPVGSPLSLECTVEGTSNPNLYWYRQAAGRGLQLLFYSVGIGQISSEVPQNLSASRPQDRQFILSSKKLLLSDSGFYLCAWSRQYNEQFFGPGTRLTVL.

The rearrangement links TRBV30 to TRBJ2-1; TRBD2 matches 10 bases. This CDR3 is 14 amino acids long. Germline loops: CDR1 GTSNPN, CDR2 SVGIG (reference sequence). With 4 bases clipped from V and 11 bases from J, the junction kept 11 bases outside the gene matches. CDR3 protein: CAWKGLAGVFKQFF. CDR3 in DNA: TGTGCCTGGAAGGGGCTAGCGGGAGTGTTTAAGCAGTTCTTC.

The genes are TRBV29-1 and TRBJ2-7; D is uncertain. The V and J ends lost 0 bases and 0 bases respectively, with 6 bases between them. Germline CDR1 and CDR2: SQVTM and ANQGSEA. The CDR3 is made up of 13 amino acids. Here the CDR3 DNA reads TGCAGCGTTGAAGAATGGACCTCCTACGAGCAGTACTTC. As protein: CSVEEWTSYEQYF.

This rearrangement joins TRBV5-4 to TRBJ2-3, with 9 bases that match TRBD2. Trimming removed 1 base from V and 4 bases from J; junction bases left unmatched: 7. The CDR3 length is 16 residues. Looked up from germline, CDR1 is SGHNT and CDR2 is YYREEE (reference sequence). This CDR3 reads CASSLPPRGGADTQYF. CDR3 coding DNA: TGTGCCAGCAGCTTGCCCCCTCGCGGGGGGGCAGATACGCAGTATTTT.

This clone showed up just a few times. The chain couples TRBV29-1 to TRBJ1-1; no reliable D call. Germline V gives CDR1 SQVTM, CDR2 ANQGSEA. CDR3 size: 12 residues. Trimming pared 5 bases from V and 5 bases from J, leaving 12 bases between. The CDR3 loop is CSVTPLGTEAFF. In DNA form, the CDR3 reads TGCAGCGTTACGCCCCTGGGGACTGAAGCTTTCTTT.

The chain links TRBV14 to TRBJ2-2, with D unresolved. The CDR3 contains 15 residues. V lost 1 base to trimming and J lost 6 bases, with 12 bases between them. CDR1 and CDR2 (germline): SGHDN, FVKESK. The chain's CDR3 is CASSQGLISAGELFF. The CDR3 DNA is TGTGCCAGCAGCCAAGGGCTAATCTCGGCCGGGGAGCTGTTTTTT.

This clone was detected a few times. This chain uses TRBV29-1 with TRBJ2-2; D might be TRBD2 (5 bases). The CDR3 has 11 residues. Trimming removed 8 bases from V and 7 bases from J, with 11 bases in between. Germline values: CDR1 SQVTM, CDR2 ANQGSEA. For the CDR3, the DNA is TGCAGCATATCGGAGGTCGGGGAGCTGTTTTTT. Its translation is CSISEVGELFF.

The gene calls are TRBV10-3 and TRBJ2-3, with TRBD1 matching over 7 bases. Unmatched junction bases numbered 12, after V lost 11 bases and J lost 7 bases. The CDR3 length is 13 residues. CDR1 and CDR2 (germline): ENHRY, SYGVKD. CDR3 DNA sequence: TGTGCCCTAAAGACAGGGAAGGATAATACGCAGTATTTT. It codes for CALKTGKDNTQYF.

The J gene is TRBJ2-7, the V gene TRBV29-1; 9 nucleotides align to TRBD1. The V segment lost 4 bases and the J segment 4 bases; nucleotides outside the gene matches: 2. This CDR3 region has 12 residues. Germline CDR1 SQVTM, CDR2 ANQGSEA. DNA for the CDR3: TGCAGCGTTGGACAGGGGGAATACGAGCAGTACTTC. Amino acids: CSVGQGEYEQYF.

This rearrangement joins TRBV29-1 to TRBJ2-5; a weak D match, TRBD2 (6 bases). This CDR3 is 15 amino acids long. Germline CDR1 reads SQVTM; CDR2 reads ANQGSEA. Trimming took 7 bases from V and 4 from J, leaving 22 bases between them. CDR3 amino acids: CSASRGNTRGETQYF. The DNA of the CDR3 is TGCAGCGCATCCCGCGGGAATACTAGAGGAGAGACCCAGTACTTC.

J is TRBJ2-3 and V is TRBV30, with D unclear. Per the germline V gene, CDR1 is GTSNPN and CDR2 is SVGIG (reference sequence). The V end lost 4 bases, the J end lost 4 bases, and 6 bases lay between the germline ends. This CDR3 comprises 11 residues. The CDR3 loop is CAWKAADTQYF. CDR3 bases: TGTGCCTGGAAAGCCGCAGATACGCAGTATTTT.

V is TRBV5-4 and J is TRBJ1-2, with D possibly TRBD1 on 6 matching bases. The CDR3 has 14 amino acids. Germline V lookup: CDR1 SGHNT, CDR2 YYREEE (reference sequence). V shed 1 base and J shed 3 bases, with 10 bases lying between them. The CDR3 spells CASSLTGRDYGYTF. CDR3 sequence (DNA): TGTGCCAGCAGCTTGACAGGGAGGGACTATGGCTACACCTTC.

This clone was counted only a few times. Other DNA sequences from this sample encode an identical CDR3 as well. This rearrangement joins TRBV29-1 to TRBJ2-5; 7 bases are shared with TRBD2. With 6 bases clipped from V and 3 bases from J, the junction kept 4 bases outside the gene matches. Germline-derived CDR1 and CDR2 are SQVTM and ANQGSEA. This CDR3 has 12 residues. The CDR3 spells CSVGTTKETQYF. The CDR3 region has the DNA TGCAGCGTGGGGACTACCAAAGAGACCCAGTACTTC.